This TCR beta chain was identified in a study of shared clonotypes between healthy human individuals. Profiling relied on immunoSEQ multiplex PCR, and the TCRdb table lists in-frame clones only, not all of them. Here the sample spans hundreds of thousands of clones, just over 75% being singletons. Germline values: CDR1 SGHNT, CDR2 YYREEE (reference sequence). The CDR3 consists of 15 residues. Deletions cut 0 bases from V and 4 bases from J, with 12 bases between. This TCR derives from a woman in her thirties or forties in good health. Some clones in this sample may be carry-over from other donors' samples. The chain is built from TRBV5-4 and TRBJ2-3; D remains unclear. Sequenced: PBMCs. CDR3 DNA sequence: TGTGCCAGCAGCTTGGGTGGTTTCCCTCCAGATACGCAGTATTTT. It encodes CASSLGGFPPDTQYF.